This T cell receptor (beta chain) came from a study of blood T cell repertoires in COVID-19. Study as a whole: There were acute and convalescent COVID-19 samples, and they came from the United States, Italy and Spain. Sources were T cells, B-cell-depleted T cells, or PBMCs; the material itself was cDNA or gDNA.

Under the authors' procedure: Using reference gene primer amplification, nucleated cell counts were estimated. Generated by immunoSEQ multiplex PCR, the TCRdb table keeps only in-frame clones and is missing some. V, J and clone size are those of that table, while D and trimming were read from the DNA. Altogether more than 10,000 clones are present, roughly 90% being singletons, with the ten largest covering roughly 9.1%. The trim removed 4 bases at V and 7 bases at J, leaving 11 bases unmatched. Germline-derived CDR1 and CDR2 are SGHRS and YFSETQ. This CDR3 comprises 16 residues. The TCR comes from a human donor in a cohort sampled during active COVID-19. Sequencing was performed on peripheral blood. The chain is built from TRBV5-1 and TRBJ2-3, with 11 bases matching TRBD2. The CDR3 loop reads CASSPGVLAGAYTQYF. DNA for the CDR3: TGCGCCAGCAGCCCGGGGGTACTAGCGGGGGCCTATACGCAGTATTTT.